The 3 T cell receptor beta chains below were found in one sample sequenced in a study of T-cell memory formation after mild COVID-19. MiXCR, applied by TCRdb to the 5' RACE reads, yields one record per CDR3 protein. The sample gives roughly 450,000 distinct CDR3 sequences, approximately 19% of which show up once; under 25% is in the top ten. What was sequenced was PBMCs or a T cell subset sorted from them (not recorded which). These TCRs come from a man between 18 and 35 years old who had mild COVID-19 (a few samples of this study predate the infection). Cell type and time point are not known.

V and J are TRBV2 and TRBJ2-3; D may be TRBD2 (5 bases). Germline-derived CDR1 and CDR2 are SNHLY and FYNNEI. V was clipped by 4 bases and J by 6 bases, with 17 bases between them. This CDR3 spans 15 amino acids. This CDR3 reads CASSGSRAQRDTQYF. Here the CDR3 DNA reads TGTGCCAGCAGTGGTTCGCGGGCCCAAAGGGATACGCAGTATTTT.

This clonotype was observed a single time. The V gene is TRBV6-5, the J gene TRBJ1-1; the D gene is possibly TRBD1 (5 bases). The V gene's germline CDR1 is MNHEY and CDR2 SVGAGI. The germline V and J ends were trimmed by 8 bases and 1 base, with 17 bases remaining between them. The CDR3 loop spans 15 amino acids. DNA for the CDR3: TGTGCCAGCGCCTCTGAAGGGGCCGGGAACACTGAAGCTTTCTTT. The encoded protein is CASASEGAGNTEAFF.

The chain is built from TRBV5-1 and TRBJ2-5, with a weak D call TRBD2 (5 bases). Germline values: CDR1 SGHRS, CDR2 YFSETQ. The V gene lost 2 bases and the J gene lost 4 bases, with 15 bases spanning the gap. The CDR3 covers 15 residues. The CDR3 region has the DNA TGCGCCAGCAGCTTTGGCGGGTCCGGGCTAGAGACCCAGTACTTC. Translated, it gives CASSFGGSGLETQYF.